The 22 T cell receptor beta chains in this list originate from one sample, sequenced in a study of beta chain features in type 1 diabetes. Study results and caveats: Shortening that was moderate but significant affected the TCRB CDR3s of Type 1 diabetes patients in all four CD4+ subsets.

Expressed TCRB transcripts got sequenced, as all isolated RNA was reverse transcribed. The data were produced by immunoSEQ multiplex PCR, yet TCRdb's version contains in-frame clones alone and is incomplete. The sample includes 200,000 to 250,000 clones, 11% to 15% seen only once; the top ten take roughly 0.019%. These receptors lack a known antigen. Sequencing was performed on naive CD4+ T cells from blood. The receptor source for this set is a young man with type 1 diabetes.

This clone was found a few times. The genes are TRBV18 and TRBJ2-5; D perhaps matches TRBD1 (5 bases). CDR3 length: 13 residues. Trimming removed 3 bases from V and 5 bases from J, with 10 bases in between. The germline gives CDR1 KGHSH, CDR2 LQKENI. The CDR3 nucleotides are TGTGCCAGCTCACCGGACACCAGGGAGACCCAGTACTTC. Its translation is CASSPDTRETQYF. Full variable domain (remainder filled in from reference TRBV18 and TRBJ2-5): NAGVMQNPRHLVRRRGQEARLRCSPMKGHSHVYWYRQLPEEGLKFMVYLQKENIIDESGMPKERFSAEFPKEGPSILRIQQVVRGDSAAYFCASSPDTRETQYFGPGTRLLVL.

This clone was observed a handful of times. The V call is TRBV2, the J call TRBJ2-3, with D perhaps TRBD1 (5 bases). The CDR3 extends over 13 amino acids. Germline CDR1 reads SNHLY; CDR2 reads FYNNEI. The V gene lost 5 bases and the J gene lost 1 base, with 7 bases spanning the gap. The CDR3 spells CASSSRGTDTQYF. CDR3 nucleotides: TGTGCCAGCAGTAGCAGGGGCACAGATACGCAGTATTTT.

This rearrangement joins TRBV28 to TRBJ1-5; TRBD1 is a possible D gene (5 bases). Trimming left V 2 bases short and J 4 bases short, with 9 bases between. Germline CDR1 MDHEN, CDR2 SYDVKM. This CDR3 is 14 amino acids long. CDR3 loop: CASSLPTGNQPQHF. In DNA, the CDR3 is TGTGCCAGCAGTTTACCCACAGGAAATCAGCCCCAGCATTTT.

The table lists this clone with a few counts. The gene calls are TRBV4-2 and TRBJ2-1; 9 nucleotides line up with TRBD2. There are 17 residues in the CDR3. Looked up from germline, CDR1 is LGHNA and CDR2 is YNFKEQ. J lost 0 bases, V lost 0 bases, and 3 bases had no gene match. CDR3 protein: CASSQDGSGSSYNEQFF. Here the CDR3 DNA reads TGTGCCAGCAGCCAAGATGGTAGCGGGAGCTCCTACAATGAGCAGTTCTTC.

The V call is TRBV6-7, the J call TRBJ1-2; unclear D gene. TRBV6-7 falls under the ORF class, with uncertain function. The V end was cut by 2 bases, the J end by 2 bases, with 12 bases between. This CDR3 comprises 15 residues. The CDR3 here is CASSYPGGANYGYTF. The CDR3, as DNA: TGTGCCAGCAGTTACCCCGGTGGAGCCAACTATGGCTACACCTTC.

This clone was recorded a few times. This sequence joins TRBV21-1 and TRBJ1-4; the table assigns TRBD1, which was not confirmed against the DNA. TRBV21-1 is annotated as a pseudogene. This CDR3 spans 15 amino acids. In DNA, the CDR3 is TGTGCCAGCAGCAAAGCCCATGCAACTAATGAAAAACTGTTTTTT. As protein: CASSKAHATNEKLFF.

This clone was counted between two and nine times. V and J are TRBV4-1 and TRBJ1-2, with 9 nucleotides matching TRBD1. Trimming took 1 base from V and 7 from J; bases not matched to a gene: 7. Germline CDR1 MGHRA, CDR2 YSYEKL. This CDR3 is built from 15 residues. CDR3 sequence: CASSQGWDREGGYTF. CDR3 bases: TGCGCCAGCAGCCAAGGGTGGGACAGGGAGGGTGGCTACACCTTC.

A remark on this clone: The sample has other DNA sequences that encode this CDR3 too. V and J are TRBV20-1 and TRBJ2-1; D possibly corresponds to TRBD1 (5 bases). CDR3 size: 10 residues. Germline-derived CDR1 and CDR2 are DFQATT and SNEGSKA (reference sequence). Trimming left V 5 bases short and J 9 bases short, with 8 bases between. The CDR3 DNA reads as TGCAGTGCTTCTAGGGGTGAGCAGTTCTTC. As protein: CSASRGEQFF.

This clone has a handful of counts. This chain uses TRBV5-1 with TRBJ1-1; D remains unclear. The length of the CDR3 is 14 residues. Trimming shortened V by 0 bases and J by 1 base, and 7 bases separated the two germline ends. CDR1 is SGHRS and CDR2 is YFSETQ in the germline V gene. CDR3 sequence: CASSLATGNTEAFF. In DNA, the CDR3 is TGCGCCAGCAGCTTGGCCACGGGGAACACTGAAGCTTTCTTT.

The chain couples TRBV5-4 to TRBJ2-1; possibly TRBD2 for D (5 bases). Per germline, CDR1 SGHNT and CDR2 YYREEE (reference sequence). Trimming took off 2 bases at V and 4 bases at J, with 10 bases between the two ends. The CDR3 runs 14 residues. Written as DNA, the CDR3 is TGTGCCAGCAGCTTAGCCACGGGGTACAATGAGCAGTTCTTC. It is translated as CASSLATGYNEQFF.

The chain recombines TRBV6-6 with TRBJ2-5; 10 bases align to TRBD2. J was trimmed by 5 bases and V by 8 bases; bases with no gene match: 8. CDR1 and CDR2 from the germline V gene are MNHNY and SVGAGI (reference sequence). The CDR3 is 14 amino acids. CDR3 amino acids: CASLGTSVGETQYF. CDR3 coding DNA: TGTGCCAGCCTAGGGACTAGCGTTGGGGAGACCCAGTACTTC.

This clone was seen a handful of times. V gene TRBV29-1 combines with J gene TRBJ2-1; D may be TRBD2 (6 bases). Germline loops: CDR1 SQVTM, CDR2 ANQGSEA. V was clipped by 8 bases and J by 8 bases, with 19 bases between them. CDR3 length: 13 amino acids. The CDR3 DNA reads as TGCAGCACGTTGGCAGGAGGGCTACATGAGCAGTTCTTC. Translating it yields CSTLAGGLHEQFF.

This chain uses TRBV30 with TRBJ1-2; TRBD1 is a possible D gene (6 bases). The CDR3 is 14 residues long. With 0 bases removed from V and 5 bases from J, the gap between germline ends came to 13 bases. Germline V gene lookup returns CDR1 GTSNPN and CDR2 SVGIG (reference sequence). The CDR3 sequence is CAWSVLGQGYGYTF. The CDR3 DNA sequence: TGTGCCTGGAGTGTACTGGGGCAGGGGTATGGCTACACCTTC.

This clone turned up a few times. V is TRBV11-2 and J is TRBJ2-5; D ambiguous. Germline V gene lookup returns CDR1 SGHAT and CDR2 FQNNGV. CDR3 length equals 12 residues. V dropped 5 bases and J dropped 5 bases, with 9 bases sitting between them. CDR3 bases: TGTGCCAGCAGCAAATTCGGGGAGACCCAGTACTTC. It is translated as CASSKFGETQYF.

The J gene is TRBJ2-3, the V gene TRBV7-2; no reliable D call. Germline lookup yields CDR1 SGHTA and CDR2 FQGNSA. V lost 1 base, J lost 0 bases, and 11 bases lay in between. The CDR3 is 16 residues long. DNA for the CDR3: TGTGCCAGCAGCTTAGGCGGTTTAACTAGCACAGATACGCAGTATTTT. It is translated as CASSLGGLTSTDTQYF. Combining the CDR3 with reference TRBV7-2 and TRBJ2-3 gives the whole variable domain GAGVSQSPSNKVTEKGKDVELRCDPISGHTALYWYRQSLGQGLEFLIYFQGNSAPDKSGLPSDRFSAERTGGSVSTLTIQRTQQEDSAVYLCASSLGGLTSTDTQYFGPGTRLTVL.

This clone has more than one count but fewer than ten. The rearrangement joins TRBV2 to TRBJ1-3; no clear D. Germline CDR1 SNHLY, CDR2 FYNNEI. The V and J ends lost 6 bases and 4 bases respectively, with 7 bases between them. The CDR3 contains 12 residues. Here the CDR3 reads CASSLRGNTIYF. CDR3 DNA sequence: TGTGCCAGCAGCCTCAGAGGAAACACCATATATTTT.

In this sample, this clone turned up a few times. V is TRBV10-3 and J is TRBJ2-7, with 9 bases fitting TRBD2. Germline V CDR1 and CDR2: ENHRY, SYGVKD. CDR3 length equals 14 residues. The V segment lost 2 bases and the J segment 10 bases; nucleotides outside the gene matches: 9. CDR3 protein: CAISEVLREGRQYF. CDR3 DNA: TGTGCCATCAGTGAGGTCTTGCGGGAGGGCCGTCAGTACTTC.

CDR3 in amino acids: CASSYPPAYNEQFF. CDR3 nucleotides: TGTGCCAGCAGCTATCCCCCTGCCTACAATGAGCAGTTCTTC. The gene calls are TRBV5-6 and TRBJ2-1, with D hard to call. Germline V lookup: CDR1 SGHDT, CDR2 YYEEEE. The CDR3 is 14 amino acids. V lost 3 bases and J 2 bases, leaving 9 bases between the germline ends.

The chain links TRBV6-5 to TRBJ2-1, with 8 bases aligning to TRBD2. Germline CDR1 MNHEY, CDR2 SVGAGI. With 6 bases clipped from V and 5 bases from J, the junction kept 9 bases outside the gene matches. This CDR3 contains 15 residues. The CDR3 coding sequence is TGTGCCAGCAGGCCCGTCGGGGGGGTCCACAATGAGCAGTTCTTC. This translates into CASRPVGGVHNEQFF.

The J gene is TRBJ1-1, the V gene TRBV5-1; 7 bases are a match to TRBD1. This CDR3 is 13 amino acids long. Germline V gene sequence: CDR1 SGHRS, CDR2 YFSETQ. J lost 4 bases, V lost 4 bases, and 4 bases had no gene match. DNA of the CDR3: TGCGCCAGCAGCCCCGCAGGGGGCACTGAAGCTTTCTTT. Residues: CASSPAGGTEAFF.

Only a few counts were recorded for this clone. This chain's CDR3 is CASSLVAGGPYEQYF. The CDR3 nucleotides are TGTGCCAGCAGCTTAGTAGCGGGAGGACCCTACGAGCAGTACTTC. This chain links TRBV7-9 with TRBJ2-7, with 10 bases identical to TRBD2. This CDR3 region has 15 residues. V dropped 1 base and J dropped 2; count of bases not matched to a gene: 2. The germline V gene has CDR1 SEHNR and CDR2 FQNEAQ (reference sequence).

The gene calls are TRBV9 and TRBJ1-2, with D perhaps matching TRBD1 (6 bases). Germline CDR1 SGDLS, CDR2 YYNGEE. The CDR3 is made up of 13 amino acids. V was pared by 4 bases and J by 6 bases, with 13 bases between. CDR3 sequence (DNA): TGTGCCAGCAGCCACCCCAACAGGGATGGCTACACCTTC. Protein product: CASSHPNRDGYTF.